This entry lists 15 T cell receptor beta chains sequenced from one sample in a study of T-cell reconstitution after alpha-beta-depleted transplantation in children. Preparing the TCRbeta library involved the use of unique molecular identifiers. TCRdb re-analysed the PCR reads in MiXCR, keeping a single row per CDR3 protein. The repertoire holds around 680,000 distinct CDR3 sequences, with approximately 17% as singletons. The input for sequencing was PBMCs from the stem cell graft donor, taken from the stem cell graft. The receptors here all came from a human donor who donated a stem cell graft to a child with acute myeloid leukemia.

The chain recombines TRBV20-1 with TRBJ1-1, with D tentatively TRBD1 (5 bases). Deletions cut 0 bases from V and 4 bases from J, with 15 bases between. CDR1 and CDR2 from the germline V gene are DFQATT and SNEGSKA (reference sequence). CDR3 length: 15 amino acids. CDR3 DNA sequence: TGCAGTGCTAGAGACCCCCAGGGCGTGGGCACTGAAGCTTTCTTT. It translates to CSARDPQGVGTEAFF.

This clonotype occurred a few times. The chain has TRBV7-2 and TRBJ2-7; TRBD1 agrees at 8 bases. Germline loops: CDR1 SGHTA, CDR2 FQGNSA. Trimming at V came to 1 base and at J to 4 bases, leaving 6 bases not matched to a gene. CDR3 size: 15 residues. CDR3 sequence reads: CASSLGPGQAYEQYF. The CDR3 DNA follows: TGTGCCAGCAGCTTAGGTCCGGGACAGGCGTACGAGCAGTACTTC.

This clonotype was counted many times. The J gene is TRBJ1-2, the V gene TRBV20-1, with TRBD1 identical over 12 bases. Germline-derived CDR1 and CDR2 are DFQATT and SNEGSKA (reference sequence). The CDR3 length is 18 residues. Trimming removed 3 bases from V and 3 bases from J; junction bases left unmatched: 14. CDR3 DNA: TGCAGTGCTAGCGGGACCGGGACAGGGGGCGTCTATGACTATGGCTACACCTTC. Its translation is CSASGTGTGGVYDYGYTF.

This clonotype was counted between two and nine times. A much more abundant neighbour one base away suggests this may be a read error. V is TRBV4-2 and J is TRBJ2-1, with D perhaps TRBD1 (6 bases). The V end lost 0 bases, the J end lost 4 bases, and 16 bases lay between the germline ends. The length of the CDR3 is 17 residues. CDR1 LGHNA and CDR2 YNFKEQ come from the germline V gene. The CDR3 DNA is TGTGCCAGCAGCCAAGATCGGCAGGGGATGGTGTACAATGAGCAGTTCTTC. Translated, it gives CASSQDRQGMVYNEQFF.

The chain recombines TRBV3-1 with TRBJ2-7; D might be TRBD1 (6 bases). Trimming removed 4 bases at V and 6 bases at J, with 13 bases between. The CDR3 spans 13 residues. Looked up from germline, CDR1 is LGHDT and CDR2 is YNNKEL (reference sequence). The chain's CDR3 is CASSLSGESEQYF. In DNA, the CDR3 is TGTGCCAGCAGCCTGTCAGGGGAAAGCGAGCAGTACTTC.

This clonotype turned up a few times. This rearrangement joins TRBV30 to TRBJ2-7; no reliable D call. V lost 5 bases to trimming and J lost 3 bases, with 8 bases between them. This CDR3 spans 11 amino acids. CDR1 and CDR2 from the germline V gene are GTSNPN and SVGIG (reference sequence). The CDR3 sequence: CAWADFYEQYF. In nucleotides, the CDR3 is TGTGCCTGGGCAGATTTCTACGAGCAGTACTTC.

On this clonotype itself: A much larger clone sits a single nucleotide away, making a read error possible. In DNA form, the CDR3 reads TGTGCCAGCAGTTTCGGGATCGACCAGCCCCAGCATTTT. This gives the protein CASSFGIDQPQHF. The chain has TRBV12-3 or TRBV12-4 and TRBJ1-5; D call uncertain. The CDR3 spans 13 residues. Trimming shortened V by 3 bases and J by 7 bases, and 10 bases separated the two germline ends.

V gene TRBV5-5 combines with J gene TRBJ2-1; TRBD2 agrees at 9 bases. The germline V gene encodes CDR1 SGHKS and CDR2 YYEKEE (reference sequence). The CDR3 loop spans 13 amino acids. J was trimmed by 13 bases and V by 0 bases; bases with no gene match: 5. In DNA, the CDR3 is TGTGCCAGCAGCTTGGTCCTAGCGGGGTATCAGTTCTTC. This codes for CASSLVLAGYQFF.

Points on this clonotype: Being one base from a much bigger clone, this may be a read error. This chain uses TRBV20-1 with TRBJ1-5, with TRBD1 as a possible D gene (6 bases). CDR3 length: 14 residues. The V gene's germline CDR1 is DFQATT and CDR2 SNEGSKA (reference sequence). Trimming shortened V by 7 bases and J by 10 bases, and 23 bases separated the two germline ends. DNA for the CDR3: TGCAGTGTCCCGGGGGAACAGGGCGGACATCCCCAGCATTTT. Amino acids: CSVPGEQGGHPQHF.

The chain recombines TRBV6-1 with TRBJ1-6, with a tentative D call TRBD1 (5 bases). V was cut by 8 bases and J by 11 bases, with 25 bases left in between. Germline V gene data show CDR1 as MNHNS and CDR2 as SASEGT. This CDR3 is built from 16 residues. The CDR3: CASGPGTAELETPLHF. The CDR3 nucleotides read TGTGCCAGCGGACCCGGGACCGCCGAGCTAGAGACACCCCTCCACTTT.

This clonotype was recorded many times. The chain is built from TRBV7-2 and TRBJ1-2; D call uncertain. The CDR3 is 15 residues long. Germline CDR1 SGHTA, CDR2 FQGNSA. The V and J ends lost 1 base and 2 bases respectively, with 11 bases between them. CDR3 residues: CASSLDWLPNYGYTF. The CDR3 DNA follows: TGTGCCAGCAGCTTAGACTGGCTTCCGAACTATGGCTACACCTTC.

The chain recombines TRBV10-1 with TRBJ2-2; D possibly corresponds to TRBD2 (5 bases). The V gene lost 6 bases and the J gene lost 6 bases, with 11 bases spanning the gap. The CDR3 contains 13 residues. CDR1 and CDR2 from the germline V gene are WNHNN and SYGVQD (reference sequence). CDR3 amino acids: CASRGLGAGELFF. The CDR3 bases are TGCGCCAGCAGGGGCCTCGGGGCCGGGGAGCTGTTTTTT.

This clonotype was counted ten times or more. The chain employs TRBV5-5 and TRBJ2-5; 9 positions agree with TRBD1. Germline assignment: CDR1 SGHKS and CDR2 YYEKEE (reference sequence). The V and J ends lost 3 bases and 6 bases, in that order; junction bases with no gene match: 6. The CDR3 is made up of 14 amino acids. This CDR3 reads CASSSGTGWQTQYF. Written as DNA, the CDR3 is TGTGCCAGCAGCTCCGGGACAGGGTGGCAGACCCAGTACTTC. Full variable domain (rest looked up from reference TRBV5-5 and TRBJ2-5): DAGVTQSPTHLIKTRGQQVTLRCSPISGHKSVSWYQQVLGQGPQFIFQYYEKEERGRGNFPDRFSARQFPNYSSELNVNALLLGDSALYLCASSSGTGWQTQYFGPGTRLLVL.

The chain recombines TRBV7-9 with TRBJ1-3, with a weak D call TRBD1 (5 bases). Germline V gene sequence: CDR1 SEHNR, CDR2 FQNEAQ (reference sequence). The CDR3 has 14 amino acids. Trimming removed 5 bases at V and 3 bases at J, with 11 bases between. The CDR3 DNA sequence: TGTGCCAGCAGCAGCAGGGCTGGTGGAAACACCATATATTTT. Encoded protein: CASSSRAGGNTIYF.

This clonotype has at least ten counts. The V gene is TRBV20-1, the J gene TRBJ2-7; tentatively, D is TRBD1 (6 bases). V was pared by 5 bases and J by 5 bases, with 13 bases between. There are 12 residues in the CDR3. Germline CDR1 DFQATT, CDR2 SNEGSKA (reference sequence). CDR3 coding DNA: TGCAGTGCTCCCCACAGGGTCCACGAGCAGTACGTC. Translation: CSAPHRVHEQYV.